The 21 T cell receptor delta chains presented below share a single source sample, sequenced in a study of γδ T cells in repeated Plasmodium falciparum infection. TCRdb re-called the multiplex PCR reads via CATT. The top ten clones hold approximately 25% of a sample with tens of thousands of delta-chain clones, about 1.9% of them seen once. Flow sorting of PBMC yielded separate Vgamma9/Vdelta2+ and Vdelta2-negative gammadelta T cell populations for bulk repertoire analysis. Sample: gamma-delta T cells from blood. The receptors come from a pool of human donors (malaria-infected and uninfected, not separated).

Ten or more counts support this clone. The protein held in TCRdb is that of a much larger clone and does not match this DNA's translation at residue 9, likely because of a read error; the protein shown is translated from the DNA. The V gene is TRDV3, the J gene TRDJ1; the D gene is possibly TRDD2 (5 bases). This CDR3 spans 19 amino acids. V gave up 4 bases and J gave up 2 bases, with 32 bases separating them. Germline CDR1 reads TVYSNPD; CDR2 reads GDNSRS (reference sequence). The CDR3, as DNA: TGTGCCTCTATCACCCTACTTCCCGTCTTCCCTTCGGAGACCGATAAACTCATCTTT. It encodes CASITLLPVFPSETDKLIF. Drawing the rest from reference TRDV3 and TRDJ1, the complete variable domain is CDKVTQSSPDQTVASGSEVVLLCTYDTVYSNPDLFWYRIRPDYSFQFVFYGDNSRSEGADFTQGRFSVKHILTQKAFHLVISPVRTEDSATYYCASITLLPVFPSETDKLIFGKGTRVTVEP.

The sample holds a few counts of this clone. A far larger clone is one nucleotide away, so this likely arose from a read error. This same CDR3 is encoded by further DNA sequences in the sample. The chain joins TRAV38-2/DV8 to TRDJ1; 8 bases match TRDD3. From germline, CDR1 is TSESDYY and CDR2 QEAYKQQN. The CDR3 runs 23 residues. CDR3 bases: TGTGCTTACAGGAGTATAGAACTATTCCCCCTATTACTGGGGGCCAAACCTGGAGGTAAACTCATCTTT. Encoded protein: CAYRSIELFPLLLGAKPGGKLIF.

On this clone itself: TCRdb's entry gives the protein of a much larger clone, which mismatches this DNA's translation at residue 6, likely from a read error; the protein reported here is translated from the DNA. J is TRDJ1 and V is TRDV1; 11 positions agree with TRDD3. TCRdb lists no J gene, so it was determined here by aligning the DNA to germline. V dropped 2 bases and J dropped 4; count of bases not matched to a gene: 30. There are 24 residues in the CDR3. Germline V lookup: CDR1 TSWWSYY, CDR2 QGS. CDR3 in amino acids: CALGEIAVRNDLIVLGDNHDKLIF. CDR3 DNA: TGTGCTCTTGGGGAAATTGCGGTTCGGAATGACCTAATCGTACTGGGGGATAATCACGATAAACTCATCTTT.

Turning to this clone: For this DNA, TCRdb reports the protein of a much larger clone, which diverges at residue 3, most likely from a read error; the protein presented here is translated directly from the DNA. CDR3 DNA: TGTGCCGGTGATGGAGTGCCCCCCTCTGGGGGACCCGACTACACCGATAAACTCATCTTT. Protein: CAGDGVPPSGGPDYTDKLIF. The rearrangement joins TRDV2 to TRDJ1; TRDD3 matches at 8 bases. TCRdb records no J gene; here it was assigned by comparing the DNA to germline. This CDR3 spans 20 amino acids. Germline values: CDR1 GEAIGNYY, CDR2 EKD.

This clone was seen a few times. The protein in TCRdb stems from a much larger clone and differs at residue 12 from this DNA's translation, likely a read error; here the protein is translated from the DNA. The chain links TRDV3 to TRDJ1; 7 bases agree with TRDD3. The J gene, left out of TCRdb, was set here by checking the DNA against germline. CDR3 length: 16 residues. Per the germline V gene, CDR1 is TVYSNPD and CDR2 is GDNSRS (reference sequence). CDR3 sequence: CAFRRWGSAYTEKLIF. The CDR3 nucleotides read TGTGCCTTTAGACGGTGGGGGAGCGCGTACACCGAGAAACTCATCTTT.

On this clone: The translation of this DNA and the TCRdb protein of a much larger clone differ at residue 8, probably owing to a read error; the protein shown here is translated from the DNA. V and J are TRDV3 and TRDJ1, with 8 bases lining up with TRDD2. The J gene was not available in TCRdb and was assigned here by matching the DNA to germline segments. V shed 2 bases and J 0 bases; nucleotides not matched to a gene: 11. CDR1 TVYSNPD and CDR2 GDNSRS come from the germline V gene (reference sequence). CDR3 length: 16 residues. As DNA, the CDR3 is TGTGCCTTTCGCTTCCTACTAAGACTGTACACCGATAAACTCATCTTT. Translating gives CAFRFLLRLYTDKLIF.

This clone was seen at least ten times. The protein given by TCRdb reflects a much larger clone and differs at residue 19 from this DNA's translation, likely from a read error; the protein shown is the DNA's translation. V gene TRDV1 combines with J gene TRDJ1; D perhaps matches TRDD3 (8 bases). The J gene was not available in TCRdb and was assigned here by matching the DNA to germline segments. Looked up from germline, CDR1 is TSWWSYY and CDR2 is QGS. The CDR3 runs to 22 residues. CDR3 bases: TGTGCTCTTGGGGTTCCCTTCCTCCGTCGGGGCTGGGGGACCCGATACACCGATAGACTCATCTTT. Its translation is CALGVPFLRRGWGTRYTDRLIF.

In its sample, this clone was seen many times. TCRdb attributes to this sequence the protein of a much larger clone, which differs from the DNA translation at residue 5; a read error is likely, and the protein displayed is translated from the DNA. The chain employs TRDV2 and TRDJ3; TRDD3 aligns across 9 bases. The J gene is absent in TCRdb and was assigned here via DNA matching to germline. Germline CDR1 and CDR2: GEAIGNYY and EKD. This CDR3 is built from 19 residues. V shed 3 bases and J 0 bases; nucleotides not matched to a gene: 8. CDR3 nucleotides: TGTGCCTGTGACTTCGTGGGGGATAGGAGCTCCTGGGACACCCGACAGATGTTTTTC. Translating it yields CACDFVGDRSSWDTRQMFF.

This clone was counted at least ten times. Only one base separates this from a far larger clonotype, so it likely reflects a read error. The same CDR3 can be traced to other DNA sequences in this sample. The chain couples TRDV3 to TRDJ4, with a weak D call TRDD2 (6 bases). The J gene was missing in TCRdb and was found by matching the end of the DNA to germline. There are 18 residues in the CDR3. Looked up from germline, CDR1 is TVYSNPD and CDR2 is GDNSRS (reference sequence). Trimming took off 4 bases at V and 0 bases at J, with 30 bases between the two ends. The CDR3 region has the DNA TGTGCCTGCACCACCTTCCCAGGTACTGGAGGAGGGCCCAGACCCCTGATCTTT. It codes for CACTTFPGTGGGPRPLIF.

A word on this clone: A junction end diverges from the germline sequence, so it may reflect a read error. J is TRDJ1 and V is TRDV1, with 9 bases fitting TRDD3. Since TCRdb gives no J gene, matching the DNA to germline was used here to assign it. Germline assignment: CDR1 TSWWSYY and CDR2 QGS. The length of the CDR3 is 14 residues. CDR3 bases: TGCGCTCTTGGGAGGGGGGATACATGGGATAAACTCATCTTT. It is translated as CALGRGDTWDKLIF.

There are a few counts of this clone. A single base is all that separates this from a far larger clone, so a read error is likely. The sample holds other DNA sequences that translate to the same CDR3. The chain couples TRDV2 to TRDJ3, with 7 bases lining up with TRDD3. No J gene is reported in TCRdb; it was inferred here by comparing the DNA with germline. This CDR3 has 20 residues. After removal of 3 bases from V and 0 bases from J, the junction contained 13 bases not matched to a gene. Germline V gene lookup returns CDR1 GEAIGNYY and CDR2 EKD. CDR3 protein: CACDLTGDARSSWDTRQMFF. The CDR3, as DNA: TGTGCCTGTGACCTTACGGGGGATGCCCGGAGCTCCTGGGACACCCGACAGATGTTTTTC.

This clone came up a few times. The mismatch at residue 9 between this DNA's translation and the TCRdb protein of a much larger clone likely reflects a read error; the protein shown is translated from the DNA. V usage is TRDV3 and J usage is TRDJ1; possible D gene TRDD3, 10 bases. TCRdb carries no J gene annotation; the J gene was assigned here by matching the DNA with germline. Germline-derived CDR1 and CDR2 are TVYSNPD and GDNSRS (reference sequence). The CDR3 is made up of 20 amino acids. The V and J ends lost 4 bases and 0 bases respectively, with 33 bases between them. Here the CDR3 reads CASSPSYDMFTGGYTDKLIF. DNA for the CDR3: TGTGCCTCTAGCCCTTCCTACGATATGTTTACTGGGGGATACACCGATAAACTCATCTTT.

This clone was seen only a few times. This DNA translates differently at residue 17 from the TCRdb protein, which is that of a much larger clone; a read error is likely, and the protein shown is the DNA's own translation. This chain connects TRDV2 to TRDJ1; 12 bases agree with TRDD3. The J gene, not given by TCRdb, was assigned here from a germline match of the nucleotide sequence. The J segment lost 0 bases and the V segment lost 1 base, leaving 26 bases of the junction unmatched. Germline CDR1 GEAIGNYY, CDR2 EKD. This CDR3 is 24 amino acids long. CDR3 loop: CACDTLPGGYADAQPKMYTDKLIF. Here the CDR3 DNA reads TGTGCCTGTGACACTCTTCCTGGGGGATACGCGGATGCACAACCCAAAATGTACACCGATAAACTCATCTTT.

This clone was seen a few times. The amino acid sequence in TCRdb belongs to a much larger clone and departs from this DNA's translation at residues 6 and 12, likely a sequencing read error; the sequence shown is translated from the DNA. The chain has TRDV1 and TRDJ1; TRDD3 matches at 8 bases. The J gene is absent in TCRdb and was assigned here via DNA matching to germline. The germline gives CDR1 TSWWSYY, CDR2 QGS. Trimming removed 5 bases from V and 0 bases from J; junction bases left unmatched: 23. This CDR3 has 21 residues. The CDR3 here is CALGSRLPYWGVPRYTDKLIF. The DNA for the CDR3 is TGTGCTCTTGGGTCCCGCCTGCCGTACTGGGGGGTACCACGTTACACCGATAAACTCATCTTT.

This clone has ten or more counts. TCRdb records a much larger clone's protein for this DNA, with a difference at residue 14 that likely arises from a read error; the protein given is the translation of the DNA. This chain uses TRDV2 with TRDJ1, with 7 bases that match TRDD3. Germline V gives CDR1 GEAIGNYY, CDR2 EKD. The CDR3 is made up of 18 amino acids. CDR3 protein: CACDTLSTGEQYTAKLIF. The CDR3 nucleotides are TGTGCCTGTGACACCCTAAGTACTGGGGAACAGTACACCGCTAAACTCATCTTT.

The sample holds a few counts of this clone. The protein that TCRdb holds for this DNA derives from a much larger clone and differs from the translated DNA at residue 9, which likely indicates a read error; the protein shown here is translated from the DNA. V is TRDV1 and J is TRDJ1; TRDD3 matches at 12 bases. TCRdb lists no J gene, so it was determined here by aligning the DNA to germline. The junction had 16 bases not matched to a gene; V was cut back by 1 base and J by 4 bases. Germline V gene lookup returns CDR1 TSWWSYY and CDR2 QGS. The CDR3 sequence is 20 residues long. The DNA for the CDR3 is TGTGCTCTTGGGGAACCATTGCCGGCTCCAACTGGGGGATACCGCGATAAACTCATCTTT. Its protein is CALGEPLPAPTGGYRDKLIF.

A few counts support this clone. The mismatch at residue 11 between this DNA's translation and the TCRdb protein of a much larger clone likely reflects a read error; the protein shown is translated from the DNA. This rearrangement joins TRDV1 to TRDJ1; 10 bases are shared with TRDD3. TCRdb supplies no J gene; here it was assigned by aligning the nucleotide sequence to germline. In germline, CDR1 is TSWWSYY, CDR2 QGS. CDR3 length: 20 amino acids. With V trimmed by 5 bases and J by 5 bases, 23 bases remained unmatched. DNA of the CDR3: TGTGCTCTTGGGAGAGGGAAGACCCCCTGGATTGGGGGATACCGAGATAAACTCATCTTT. It translates to CALGRGKTPWIGGYRDKLIF.

This clone was recorded at least ten times. TCRdb lists the protein of a much larger clone for this DNA, which differs at residue 11, so this is likely a read error; the protein given here is translated from the DNA itself. This chain links TRDV2 with TRDJ3; D is possibly TRDD3 (6 bases). Trimming pared 0 bases from V and 2 bases from J, leaving 16 bases between. The CDR3 covers 19 residues. Looked up from germline, CDR1 is GEAIGNYY and CDR2 is EKD. The CDR3 sequence is CACDTVGDLGPWDTRQMFF. For the CDR3, the DNA is TGTGCCTGTGACACCGTTGGGGATCTAGGCCCCTGGGACACCCGACAGATGTTTTTC.

This clone was observed a few times. The protein TCRdb lists belongs to a much larger clone and differs from this DNA's translation at residue 15, which points to a read error; the protein shown is made from the DNA. The J gene is uncalled and the V gene is TRDV2; the tabulated D call, TRDD3, remains unverified against the DNA. This CDR3 comprises 16 residues. Germline CDR1 and CDR2: GEAIGNYY and EKD. The CDR3 region has the DNA TGTGCCTGTGACACCGAGCTGGGGGAGCACACCGATAAACTCACCTTT. This encodes CACDTELGEHTDKLTF.

This clone was counted many times. TCRdb's listed protein matches a much larger clone and diverges from this DNA's translation at residue 8, likely through a read error; the protein shown comes from the DNA. The chain links TRDV2 to TRDJ3; TRDD3 might be the D (6 bases). As TCRdb names no J gene, one was assigned here on the basis of a DNA match to germline. CDR1 and CDR2 (germline): GEAIGNYY, EKD. Trimming took off 0 bases at V and 5 bases at J, with 19 bases between the two ends. This CDR3 region has 19 residues. Here the CDR3 DNA reads TGTGCCTGTGACACCCTGGGGCTCCATAGTTACGGGGACACCCGACAGATGTTTTTC. Translated, it gives CACDTLGLHSYGDTRQMFF.

This clone was seen a few times. TCRdb records a much larger clone's protein for this DNA, with a difference at residue 20 that likely arises from a read error; the protein given is the translation of the DNA. This chain links TRDV1 with TRDJ3; TRDD3 agrees at 9 bases. Assignment of the J gene here rests on matching the DNA to germline, because TCRdb gives none. Germline V gives CDR1 TSWWSYY, CDR2 QGS. There are 25 residues in the CDR3. CDR3 in DNA: TGTGCTCTTGGGGTCCGGCGGGAAGTAGGGGTACTGGGGGAGCGGAGCTCCTGGGACGCCCGACAGATGTTTTTC. It yields the protein CALGVRREVGVLGERSSWDARQMFF.